This T cell receptor (beta chain) originates from a study of blood T cell repertoires in COVID-19 (dated by TCRdb to about 2020). Regarding the study in general: The collaborator samples originated in the United States, Italy and Spain and spanned the acute and convalescent phases of COVID-19. The material from the prospective study consisted of cDNA or gDNA derived from T cells, B-cell-depleted T cells, or PBMCs. Deeply sampled blood TCRbeta repertoires from subjects exposed to, actively infected with, or recovered from COVID-19 were included in the dataset. The repertoires were made available in a free public database intended to serve as a resource for research on the immune response to SARS-CoV-2. Samples came from the ongoing ImmuneRACE study (first 160 participants) plus 1,254 subjects from 6 global collaborators. Sample metadata almost always included a de-identified subject ID, COVID-19 status, age in years and sex. Where HLA class I and class II types were available, the types were taken from metadata supplied by the sample provider, not from assay-based typing.

To note about this clone: This clone's antigen is unknown. No much larger clone exists at a distance of one base, and base qualities are not known.

Study-wide findings and limitations: Clinical and demographic metadata were provided uncurated, with the amount varying by source and participant.

Collaborating institutions collected whole blood in K2EDTA tubes following their own protocols. Collaborator samples were shipped for TCRbeta analysis as frozen whole blood, isolated PBMCs, or DNA extracted from either sample type. TCRbeta CDR3 regions were amplified from genomic DNA by means of the immunoSEQ Assay, a bias-controlled multiplex PCR. The published analysis was carried out like this. The number of nucleated cells in each sample was estimated from the amplification of reference gene primers within the assay. To quantify the absolute abundance of each unique TCRbeta CDR3 rearrangement, sequence reads were collapsed and filtered. For each sample, productive Simpson clonality was calculated by taking the square root of Simpson's diversity index across productive rearrangements. Sourced from immuneACCESS, this table was stored by TCRdb with only in-frame sequences that have V and J called. A share of the clones is absent; for the studies checked, an unresolved V gene accounts for under half, and the remainder has no known explanation. That table supplies the V and J calls and clone size; D and trimming were determined from the DNA. The sample includes tens of thousands of clones, with approximately 82% observed a single time. Over 4.5% of the sample is taken by the ten largest.

Sequenced material: peripheral blood. The clonotype originates from a human donor in a cohort sampled during active COVID-19.

The nucleotide sequence reads as follows: TGTGCCAGCAGTTGGACAGGGGGCTATGGCTACACCTTC. This gives the protein CASSWTGGYGYTF. This chain is built from TRBV6-5 and TRBJ1-2, with 10 bases in between that match TRBD1. Trimming accounts for 4 bases at V and 4 bases at J, while the number of junction bases matched to no gene is 0. The CDR3 numbers 13 residues from cysteine through phenylalanine. Just the 39-base CDR3 DNA is kept, in frame starting at base 1. The germline V gene supplies CDR1 MNHEY and CDR2 SVGAGI.